What follows describes a single T cell receptor beta chain. Its antigen is still unknown. Profiling relied on immunoSEQ multiplex PCR, and the TCRdb table lists in-frame clones only, not all of them. This table holds around 130,000 clones, approximately 92% found once. The data originate from a study of T cell responses to AZD1222 COVID-19 vaccine. Broader study findings: Donors in the cohort were predominantly white British and more often female, and clonal diversity was possibly underestimated.

Trimming stripped 2 bases from V and 7 bases from J, with 9 bases between. The CDR3 has 14 residues. From germline, CDR1 is MNHEY and CDR2 SVGAGI. The material was peripheral blood, obtained 28 days after the second AZD1222 dose. The gene calls are TRBV6-5 and TRBJ1-6, with D possibly being TRBD1 (5 bases). The source is an adult who received the AZD1222 COVID-19 vaccine. The CDR3 is CASSYGGWNSPLHF. The CDR3 DNA sequence: TGTGCCAGCAGTTACGGGGGTTGGAATTCACCCCTCCACTTT.